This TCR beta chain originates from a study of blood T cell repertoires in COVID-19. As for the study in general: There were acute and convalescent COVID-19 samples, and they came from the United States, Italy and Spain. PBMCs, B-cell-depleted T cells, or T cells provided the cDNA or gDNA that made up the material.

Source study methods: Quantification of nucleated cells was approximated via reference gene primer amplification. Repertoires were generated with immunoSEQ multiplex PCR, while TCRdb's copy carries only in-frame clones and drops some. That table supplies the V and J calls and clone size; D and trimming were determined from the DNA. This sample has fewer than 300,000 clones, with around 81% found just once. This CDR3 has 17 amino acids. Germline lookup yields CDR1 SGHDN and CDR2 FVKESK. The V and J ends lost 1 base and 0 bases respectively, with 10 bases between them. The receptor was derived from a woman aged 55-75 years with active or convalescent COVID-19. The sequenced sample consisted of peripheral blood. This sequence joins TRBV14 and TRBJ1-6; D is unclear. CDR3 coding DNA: TGTGCCAGCAGCCAAGGGGAGACAACCTCCTATAATTCACCCCTCCACTTT. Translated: CASSQGETTSYNSPLHF.